This is a list of T cell receptor beta chains from one sample in a study of T cells in Graves' hyperthyroidism and ophthalmopathy. TCRdb used MiXCR to reprocess the multiplex PCR reads, holding one entry per CDR3 protein. Of hundreds of thousands of distinct CDR3 sequences in the sample, roughly 15% were seen once. The sample consisted of blood. Receptors originate from a woman in her 50s with Graves' ophthalmopathy. Both conserved end residues are part of each CDR3. The D gene is left open where the match is weak. Clone size appears in some rows only: once, few, many, or a class for an expanded clone.

J: TRBJ1-3
V: TRBV5-8
size: NA
D: TRBD1
DNA: TGTGCCAGCAGCGCGGACAGGGGGTACTCTGGAAACACCATATATTTT
CDR3: CASSADRGYSGNTIYF

J: TRBJ1-4
V: TRBV2
size: few
D: NA
DNA: TGTGCCAGCAGTGAAGCGTTAGAGGGGGAAAAACTGTTTTTT
CDR3: CASSEALEGEKLFF

J: TRBJ2-3
V: TRBV4-3
size: few
D: TRBD2
DNA: TGCGCCAGCAGCCAAGTTGGAGCGGGAGAGATAGATACGCAGTATTTT
CDR3: CASSQVGAGEIDTQYF

J: TRBJ2-7
V: TRBV7-9
size: NA
D: TRBD2
DNA: TGTGCCAGCAGCCACGGACTAGCGGGATTGAACGAGCAGTACTTC
CDR3: CASSHGLAGLNEQYF

J: TRBJ2-1
V: TRBV29-1
size: few
D: NA
DNA: TGCAGCTCCATCGTCCACAATGAGCAGTTCTTC
CDR3: CSSIVHNEQFF

J: TRBJ1-4
V: TRBV20-1
size: many
D: NA
DNA: TGCAGTGCTAGAGTATGGGGGGCGGATGAAAAACTGTTTTTT
CDR3: CSARVWGADEKLFF

J: TRBJ2-2
V: TRBV7-9
size: NA
D: TRBD2
DNA: TGTGCCAGCAGCTTTAATGCGGGAGGGATCGACACCGGGGAGCTGTTTTTT
CDR3: CASSFNAGGIDTGELFF

J: TRBJ2-2
V: TRBV7-3
size: many
D: NA
DNA: TGTGCCAGCAGCTTTAGGTCCGGGGAGCTGTTTTTT
CDR3: CASSFRSGELFF

J: TRBJ1-3
V: TRBV5-6
size: NA
D: NA
DNA: TGTGCCAGCAGCCTGGGACCGCGAGACGCCATATATTTT
CDR3: CASSLGPRDAIYF

J: TRBJ1-2
V: TRBV6-1
size: few
D: NA
DNA: TGTGCCAGCAGTTATGGGGCGGTCTATGGCTACACCTTC
CDR3: CASSYGAVYGYTF

J: TRBJ2-3
V: TRBV4-3
size: NA
D: NA
DNA: TGCGCCAGCAGCCAAGATTGGAGGGGGGAAACTAGCACAGATACGCAGTATTTT
CDR3: CASSQDWRGETSTDTQYF

J: TRBJ2-7
V: TRBV6-2/TRBV6-3
size: many
D: TRBD2
DNA: TGTGCCATCAAGCTAGCGGGAGCCGACGAGCAGTACTTC
CDR3: CAIKLAGADEQYF